Listed here are 7 T cell receptor beta chains from one sample, sequenced in a study of T-cell memory formation after mild COVID-19. Using its own MiXCR run on the 5' RACE reads, TCRdb lists one record per CDR3 protein. The data contain 350,000 or so distinct CDR3 sequences, around 20% of them singletons. The material sequenced was PBMCs or a T cell subset sorted from them (not recorded which). The receptors originated from a man aged 18 to 29 who had mild COVID-19 (a few samples of this study predate the infection). Cell type and time point are not known.

CDR3 sequence reads: CASSPVERADYEQYF. CDR3 DNA sequence: TGTGCCAGCAGCCCTGTGGAGCGGGCAGACTACGAGCAGTACTTC. This chain joins TRBV5-4 and TRBJ2-7; maybe TRBD2 (6 bases). The CDR3 loop spans 15 amino acids. Germline CDR1 and CDR2: SGHNT and YYREEE (reference sequence). Trimming stripped 4 bases from V and 3 bases from J, with 17 bases between.

The CDR3 nucleotides read TGTGCCAGCGCTGAGGGTCGTGATCAGCCCCAGCATTTT. This translates into CASAEGRDQPQHF. This chain uses TRBV7-3 with TRBJ1-5, with D unclear. CDR1 is SGHTA, CDR2 FQGTGA, per germline. The length of the CDR3 is 13 residues. The V and J ends lost 8 bases and 5 bases respectively, with 13 bases between them.

The chain employs TRBV28 and TRBJ1-2; tentative D call: TRBD1 (5 bases). The CDR3 runs to 15 residues. The germline CDR1 and CDR2 sequences are MDHEN and SYDVKM. V lost 3 bases, J lost 8 bases, and 19 bases lay in between. In nucleotides, the CDR3 is TGTGCCAGCAGTTTTCTCGGACAAGGGTCGGGCGGCTACACCTTC. The encoded protein is CASSFLGQGSGGYTF.

Only a few counts were recorded for this clonotype. The V gene is TRBV4-2, the J gene TRBJ2-1; no definite D call. CDR3 size: 13 residues. The V end was cut by 5 bases, the J end by 8 bases, with 13 bases between. The germline gives CDR1 LGHNA, CDR2 YNFKEQ. In DNA form, the CDR3 reads TGTGCCAGCAGCTTTGGGCGGAAGGATGAGCAGTTCTTC. This gives the protein CASSFGRKDEQFF.

The genes are TRBV2 and TRBJ1-2, with 8 nucleotides matching TRBD1. CDR1 is SNHLY, CDR2 FYNNEI, per germline. Trimming took 9 bases from V and 5 from J; bases not matched to a gene: 8. The CDR3 has 13 residues. The CDR3 loop reads CARAPGTGYGYTF. CDR3 coding DNA: TGTGCCAGGGCTCCGGGGACAGGATATGGCTACACCTTC.

This clonotype was picked up many times. The chain links TRBV12-3 or TRBV12-4 to TRBJ1-2, with 7 bases lining up with TRBD1. Trimming removed 5 bases from V and 2 bases from J; junction bases left unmatched: 5. The CDR3 runs to 14 residues. This CDR3 is CASSPQGRNYGYTF. The CDR3 region has the DNA TGTGCCAGCAGTCCACAGGGGAGGAACTATGGCTACACCTTC.

V is TRBV5-1 and J is TRBJ1-1; D remains ambiguous. CDR3 length: 14 residues. Trimming pared 0 bases from V and 5 bases from J, leaving 11 bases between. CDR1 and CDR2 from the germline V gene are SGHRS and YFSETQ. Here the CDR3 DNA reads TGCGCCAGCAGCTTGGAGGCTGCGCGGACTGAAGCTTTCTTT. As protein: CASSLEAARTEAFF.